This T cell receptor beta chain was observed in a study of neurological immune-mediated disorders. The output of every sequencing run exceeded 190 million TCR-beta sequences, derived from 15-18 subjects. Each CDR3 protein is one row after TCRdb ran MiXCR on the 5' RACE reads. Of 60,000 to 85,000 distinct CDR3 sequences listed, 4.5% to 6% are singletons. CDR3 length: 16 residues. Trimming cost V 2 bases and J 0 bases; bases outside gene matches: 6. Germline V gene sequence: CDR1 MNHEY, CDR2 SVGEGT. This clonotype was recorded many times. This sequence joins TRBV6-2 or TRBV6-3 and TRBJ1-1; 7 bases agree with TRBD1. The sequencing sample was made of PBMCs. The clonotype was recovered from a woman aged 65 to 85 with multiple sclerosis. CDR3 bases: TGTGCCAGCAGTTACCAAAAGACAGGGATGAACACTGAAGCTTTCTTT. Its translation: CASSYQKTGMNTEAFF.